These 15 T cell receptor beta chains share one sample of origin, sequenced in a study of shared clonotypes between healthy human individuals. Positively selected for CCR7, the CD45RO-negative cells used as naive CD8 cells excluded terminally differentiated effector memory CD45RA+ cells. Profiling relied on immunoSEQ multiplex PCR, and the TCRdb table lists in-frame clones only, not all of them. The sample consists of under 1 million clones, about 91% of them appearing once. The sample was naive CD8+ T cells sorted from blood. The receptor set was obtained from a man aged 30 to 39 in good health.

This clone was seen a few times. The rearrangement uses TRBV18 and TRBJ2-2; D is undetermined. Germline CDR1 KGHSH, CDR2 LQKENI. This CDR3 has 13 amino acids. The V gene lost 3 bases and the J gene lost 0 bases, with 2 bases spanning the gap. This CDR3 reads CASSPANTGELFF. The CDR3 region has the DNA TGTGCCAGCTCACCCGCGAACACCGGGGAGCTGTTTTTT.

In this sample, this clone turned up a few times. The same CDR3 also results from other DNA sequences found in this sample. The chain couples TRBV29-1 to TRBJ2-1; D is undetermined. V gave up 1 base and J gave up 0 bases, with 4 bases separating them. The CDR3 is made up of 13 amino acids. CDR1 SQVTM and CDR2 ANQGSEA come from the germline V gene. Here the CDR3 reads CSVEGSSYNEQFF. The CDR3 coding sequence is TGCAGCGTTGAAGGGAGCTCCTACAATGAGCAGTTCTTC.

The chain joins TRBV7-9 to TRBJ2-7; D possibly corresponds to TRBD2 (5 bases). This CDR3 comprises 14 residues. Trimming pared 5 bases from V and 3 bases from J, leaving 14 bases between. CDR1 is SEHNR, CDR2 FQNEAQ, per germline (reference sequence). The CDR3 DNA reads TGTGCCAGCAGCCGACGGGATCAACGCTACGAGCAGTACTTC. As protein: CASSRRDQRYEQYF.

V gene TRBV30 combines with J gene TRBJ1-4; TRBD1 matches 7 bases. Germline V CDR1 and CDR2: GTSNPN, SVGIG (reference sequence). CDR3 length: 13 residues. The V segment lost 5 bases and the J segment 8 bases; nucleotides outside the gene matches: 8. This chain's CDR3 is CAWEQGPGEKLFF. CDR3 coding DNA: TGTGCCTGGGAACAGGGGCCTGGCGAAAAACTGTTTTTT.

The chain joins TRBV29-1 to TRBJ2-4, with 11 bases identical to TRBD2. Germline CDR1 and CDR2: SQVTM and ANQGSEA. The CDR3 runs to 16 residues. The trim removed 6 bases at V and 1 base at J, leaving 8 bases unmatched. In DNA form, the CDR3 reads TGCAGCGTGGACAAACTAGCGGGAGTGGCCAAAAACATTCAGTACTTC. It specifies CSVDKLAGVAKNIQYF.

The J gene is TRBJ2-4, the V gene TRBV11-2; D is perhaps TRBD2 (6 bases). The CDR3 is made up of 19 amino acids. CDR1 is SGHAT, CDR2 FQNNGV, per germline. Trimming removed 5 bases at V and 0 bases at J, with 23 bases between. CDR3 sequence: CASSTMTGVRRQAKNIQYF. In DNA, the CDR3 is TGTGCCAGCAGCACTATGACGGGGGTCCGTCGACAAGCCAAAAACATTCAGTACTTC. Supplemented by reference TRBV11-2 and TRBJ2-4, the full variable domain reads EAGVAQSPRYKIIEKRQSVAFWCNPISGHATLYWYQQILGQGPKLLIQFQNNGVVDDSQLPKDRFSAERLKGVDSTLKIQPAKLEDSAVYLCASSTMTGVRRQAKNIQYFGAGTRLSVL.

This chain connects TRBV4-1 to TRBJ2-2; D uncertain. Trimming took off 0 bases at V and 5 bases at J, with 7 bases between the two ends. Germline lookup yields CDR1 MGHRA and CDR2 YSYEKL. The CDR3 totals 14 residues. The CDR3 sequence: CASSQDLITGELFF. The CDR3 DNA sequence: TGCGCCAGCAGCCAAGATCTTATTACCGGGGAGCTGTTTTTT.

This clone was counted a single time. The chain is built from TRBV27 and TRBJ1-5, with 7 positions matching TRBD1. Per germline, CDR1 MNHEY and CDR2 SMNVEV (reference sequence). The trim removed 0 bases at V and 9 bases at J, leaving 2 bases unmatched. CDR3 length: 13 residues. The CDR3 here is CASSLSTGPPQHF. CDR3 nucleotides: TGTGCCAGCAGTTTATCGACAGGGCCGCCCCAGCATTTT.

This clone appeared once. This sequence joins TRBV7-9 and TRBJ2-1; D not certain. The germline gives CDR1 SEHNR, CDR2 FQNEAQ (reference sequence). V lost 2 bases and J lost 0, with 8 bases in between. The CDR3 is 15 amino acids. The CDR3 DNA is TGTGCCAGCAGCTTATTCGAAGTCTCCTACAATGAGCAGTTCTTC. It specifies CASSLFEVSYNEQFF.

The rearrangement uses TRBV7-3 and TRBJ2-5, with 9 positions matching TRBD2. The J segment lost 1 base and the V segment lost 2 bases, leaving 5 bases of the junction unmatched. Germline values: CDR1 SGHTA, CDR2 FQGTGA. There are 16 residues in the CDR3. CDR3 DNA: TGTGCCAGCAGCTTAGGAGCGGGAGGACCCCAAGAGACCCAGTACTTC. It specifies CASSLGAGGPQETQYF.

CDR3 protein: CASFGRGTGELFF. The DNA for the CDR3 is TGTGCCAGCTTTGGGCGGGGTACCGGGGAGCTGTTTTTT. The V and J genes are TRBV6-5 and TRBJ2-2; possibly TRBD2 for D (6 bases). V lost 8 bases and J lost 5, with 12 bases in between. Germline assignment: CDR1 MNHEY and CDR2 SVGAGI. The CDR3 has 13 residues.

The chain links TRBV29-1 to TRBJ2-5; 8 bases map to TRBD1. With V trimmed by 7 bases and J by 5 bases, 12 bases remained unmatched. CDR3 size: 14 residues. CDR1 and CDR2 from the germline V gene are SQVTM and ANQGSEA. The CDR3 loop reads CSDLGQELSETQYF. The CDR3, as DNA: TGCAGCGATTTGGGACAGGAGTTGTCGGAGACCCAGTACTTC.

The CDR3 reads CASSVVPMGTDTQYF. CDR3 nucleotides: TGTGCCAGCAGCGTAGTCCCCATGGGGACAGATACGCAGTATTTT. This chain links TRBV9 with TRBJ2-3; no clear D gene. Germline values: CDR1 SGDLS, CDR2 YYNGEE. V was pared by 0 bases and J by 3 bases, with 11 bases between. There are 15 residues in the CDR3. The variable domain in full, with the rest retrieved from reference TRBV9 and TRBJ2-3, is DSGVTQTPKHLITATGQRVTLRCSPRSGDLSVYWYQQSLDQGLQFLIQYYNGEERAKGNILERFSAQQFPDLHSELNLSSLELGDSALYFCASSVVPMGTDTQYFGPGTRLTVL.

This clone was counted a single time. The chain couples TRBV13 to TRBJ2-7, with D perhaps matching TRBD2 (5 bases). V was pared by 2 bases and J by 2 bases, with 10 bases between. Germline values: CDR1 PRHDT, CDR2 FYEKMQ (reference sequence). The CDR3 loop spans 14 amino acids. The CDR3 spells CASSLKGATYEQYF. Here the CDR3 DNA reads TGTGCCAGCAGCTTAAAGGGAGCCACCTACGAGCAGTACTTC.

This sequence joins TRBV28 and TRBJ2-7, with 10 bases aligning to TRBD1. The CDR3 consists of 15 residues. Germline trimming cut 4 bases from V and 4 bases from J; bases unmatched to any gene: 7. Looked up from germline, CDR1 is MDHEN and CDR2 is SYDVKM. The CDR3, as DNA: TGTGCCAGCAGTTCCGGGACAGGGGTTAGGTACGAGCAGTACTTC. The encoded protein is CASSSGTGVRYEQYF.